The 12 T cell receptor beta chains below all came from one sample that was sequenced in a study of CXCR3-negative and CXCR3-positive naive CD8 T cells. Findings and limits, study-wide: More hydrophobic TRB CDR3s occurred in CXCR3-positive than in CXCR3-negative naive cells.

TRB cDNA was prepared as libraries by UMI-labeled 5' RACE. TCRdb reprocessed the 5' RACE reads, with one entry per CDR3 protein and no DNA. The sample has 140,000 to 150,000 distinct CDR3 sequences; the top ten hold around 0.28%. No antigen is known for these receptors. Sequencing was carried out using naive CXCR3+ CD8+ T cells from blood. The subset was: CD45RO-CCR7+CD27+CD95- naive CD8+ T cells expressing CXCR3 (TNR3+). All receptors come from a human donor in good health. Some clones in this sample may be carry-over from other donors' samples.

The rearrangement joins TRBV7-9 to TRBJ2-2; TCRdb outputs TRBD1, but without DNA this stays unchecked. Germline CDR1 SEHNR, CDR2 FQNEAQ (reference sequence). CDR3 length: 15 amino acids. The CDR3 sequence is CASSQTGASTGELFF.

The rearrangement links TRBV4-1 to TRBJ2-1; TCRdb outputs TRBD1, but without DNA this stays unchecked. CDR3 length equals 14 residues. Looked up from germline, CDR1 is MGHRA and CDR2 is YSYEKL. CDR3 residues: CASSQGLENNEQFF.

The chain uses TRBV6-4 and TRBJ2-1; TCRdb designates TRBD1, a call that cannot be tested without DNA. Germline V CDR1 and CDR2: MRHNA, SNTAGT. CDR3 length: 12 amino acids. CDR3 protein: CASSDRESEQFF.

The chain links TRBV29-1 to TRBJ2-7; lacking DNA, the TRBD1 call made by TCRdb goes unchecked. The CDR3 totals 15 residues. Germline lookup yields CDR1 SQVTM and CDR2 ANQGSEA. CDR3 region: CSVEDPGQGSYEQYF.

The chain recombines TRBV6-1 with TRBJ2-5; TCRdb names TRBD1, which stays unverified in the absence of DNA. Germline assignment: CDR1 MNHNS and CDR2 SASEGT. The length of the CDR3 is 13 residues. CDR3 region: CASRDRAQETQYF.

This chain joins TRBV4-3 and TRBJ1-5; there is no DNA to check the TCRdb D call of TRBD1. This CDR3 is 15 amino acids long. The germline CDR1 and CDR2 sequences are LGHNA and YSLEER. The CDR3 loop is CASSQDRGLNQPQHF.

J is TRBJ2-2 and V is TRBV6-4. Germline CDR1 reads MRHNA; CDR2 reads SNTAGT. The length of the CDR3 is 14 residues. The CDR3 sequence is CASSESTHTGELFF.

V usage is TRBV27 and J usage is TRBJ2-7. CDR3 length: 13 amino acids. Germline loops: CDR1 MNHEY, CDR2 SMNVEV (reference sequence). The CDR3: CASSLSPPYEQYF.

The chain carries TRBV4-1 and TRBJ2-7; TCRdb returns TRBD1, unconfirmable since there is no DNA. Germline loops: CDR1 MGHRA, CDR2 YSYEKL. The CDR3 loop spans 17 amino acids. The CDR3 loop is CASSQEVPWTGTYEQYF.

This chain uses TRBV12-3 or TRBV12-4 with TRBJ2-7; TCRdb's D gene call, TRBD1, goes unchecked for lack of DNA. This CDR3 is 14 amino acids long. The CDR3 loop reads CASSTGTGPYEQYF.

The chain uses TRBV27 and TRBJ2-5. The CDR3 is 13 residues long. Germline V CDR1 and CDR2: MNHEY, SMNVEV (reference sequence). The CDR3 here is CASSLLSGETQYF.

The chain carries TRBV4-2 and TRBJ2-7; there is no DNA to check the TCRdb D call of TRBD2. The germline V gene encodes CDR1 LGHNA and CDR2 YNFKEQ. The CDR3 length is 17 residues. The CDR3 region is CASSQEHVTSGSYEQYF.